This entry concerns a single T cell receptor beta chain. The V gene end was trimmed by 5 bases and the J gene end by 0 bases; junction bases not matched to a gene: 4. There are 15 residues in the CDR3. Germline V gene lookup returns CDR1 LNHNV and CDR2 YYDKDF (reference sequence). TCRdb keeps only in-frame clones here, not all; method: immunoSEQ multiplex PCR. This table holds tens of thousands of clones, approximately 93% found once. The sample is drawn from a study of T cell changes during pregnancy in multiple sclerosis. The receptor's source is a female donor with multiple sclerosis, enrolled in a pregnancy study. This sequence joins TRBV15 and TRBJ2-1, with 7 bases that match TRBD2. The starting material was CD4+ T cells from peripheral blood mononuclear cells, obtained after pregnancy. The DNA of the CDR3 is TGTGCCACCAGCTGGGAGGGAACCTCCTACAATGAGCAGTTCTTC. This sequence encodes CATSWEGTSYNEQFF.